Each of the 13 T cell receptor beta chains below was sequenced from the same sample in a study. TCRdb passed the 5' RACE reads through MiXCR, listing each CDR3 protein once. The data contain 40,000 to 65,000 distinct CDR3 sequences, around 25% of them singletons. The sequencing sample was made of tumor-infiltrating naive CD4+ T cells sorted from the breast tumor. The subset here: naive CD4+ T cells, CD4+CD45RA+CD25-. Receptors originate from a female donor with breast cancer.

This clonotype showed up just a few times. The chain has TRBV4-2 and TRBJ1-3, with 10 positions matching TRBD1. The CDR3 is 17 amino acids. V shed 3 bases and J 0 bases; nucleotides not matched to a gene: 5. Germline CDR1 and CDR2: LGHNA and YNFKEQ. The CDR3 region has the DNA TGTGCCAGCAGCCAGGCGACAGGGGGCCACTCTGGAAACACCATATATTTT. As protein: CASSQATGGHSGNTIYF.

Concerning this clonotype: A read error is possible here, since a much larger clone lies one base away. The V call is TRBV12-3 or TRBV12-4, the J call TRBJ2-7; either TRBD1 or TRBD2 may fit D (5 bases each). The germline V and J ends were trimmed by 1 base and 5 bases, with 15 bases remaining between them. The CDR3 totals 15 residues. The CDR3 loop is CASSLVNSRGHEQYF. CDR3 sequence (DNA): TGTGCCAGCAGTTTAGTGAACAGCCGGGGCCACGAGCAGTACTTC.

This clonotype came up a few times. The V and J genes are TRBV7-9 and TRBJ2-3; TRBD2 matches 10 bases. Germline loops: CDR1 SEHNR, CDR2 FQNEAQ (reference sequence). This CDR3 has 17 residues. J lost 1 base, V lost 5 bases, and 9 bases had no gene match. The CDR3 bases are TGTGCCAGCAGCACACTAGCGGGATTACACCGCACAGATACGCAGTATTTT. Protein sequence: CASSTLAGLHRTDTQYF.

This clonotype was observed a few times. The CDR3 loop reads CSATDKPYNEQFF. The CDR3 nucleotides read TGCAGTGCTACAGACAAGCCCTACAATGAGCAGTTCTTC. The rearrangement joins TRBV20-1 to TRBJ2-1; D gene unclear. This CDR3 spans 13 amino acids. The V end was cut by 4 bases, the J end by 2 bases, with 9 bases between. The germline V gene encodes CDR1 DFQATT and CDR2 SNEGSKA (reference sequence).

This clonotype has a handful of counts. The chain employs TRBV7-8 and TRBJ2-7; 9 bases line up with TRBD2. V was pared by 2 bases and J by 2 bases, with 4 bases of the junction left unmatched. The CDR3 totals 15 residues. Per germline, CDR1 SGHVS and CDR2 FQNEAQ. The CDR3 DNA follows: TGTGCCAGCAGCTTAAAGACTAGCGGCACCTACGAGCAGTACTTC. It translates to CASSLKTSGTYEQYF.

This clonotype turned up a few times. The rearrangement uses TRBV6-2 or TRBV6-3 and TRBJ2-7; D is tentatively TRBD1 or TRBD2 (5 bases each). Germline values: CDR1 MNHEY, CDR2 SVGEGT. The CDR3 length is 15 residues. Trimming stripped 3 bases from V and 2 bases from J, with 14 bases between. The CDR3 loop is CASSYSGTSAYEQYF. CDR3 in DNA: TGTGCCAGCAGTTATTCCGGGACGTCGGCCTACGAGCAGTACTTC.

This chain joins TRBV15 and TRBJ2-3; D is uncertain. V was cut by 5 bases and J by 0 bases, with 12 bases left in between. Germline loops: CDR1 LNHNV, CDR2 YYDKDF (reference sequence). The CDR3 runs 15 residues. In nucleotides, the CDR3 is TGTGCCACCAGCGGTTCGAGTCCTAGCACAGATACGCAGTATTTT. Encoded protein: CATSGSSPSTDTQYF.

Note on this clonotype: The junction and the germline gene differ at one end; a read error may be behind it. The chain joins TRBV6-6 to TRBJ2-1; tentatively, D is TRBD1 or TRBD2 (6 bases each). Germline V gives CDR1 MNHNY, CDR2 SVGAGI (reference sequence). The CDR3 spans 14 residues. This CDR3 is CAGSYSQGGDEQFF. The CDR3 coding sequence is TGTGCCGGCAGTTACTCACAGGGAGGCGATGAGCAGTTCTTC.

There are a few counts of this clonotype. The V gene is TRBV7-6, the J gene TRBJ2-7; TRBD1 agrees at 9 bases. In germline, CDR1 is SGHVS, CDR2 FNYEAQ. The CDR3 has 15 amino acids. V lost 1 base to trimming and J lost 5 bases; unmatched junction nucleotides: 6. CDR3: CASSLVTGGFHEQYF. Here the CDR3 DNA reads TGTGCCAGCAGCTTAGTCACAGGGGGCTTCCACGAGCAGTACTTC.

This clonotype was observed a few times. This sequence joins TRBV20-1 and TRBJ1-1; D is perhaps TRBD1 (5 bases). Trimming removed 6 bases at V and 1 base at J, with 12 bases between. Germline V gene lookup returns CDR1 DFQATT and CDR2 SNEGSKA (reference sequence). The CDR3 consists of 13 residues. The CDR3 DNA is TGCAGTGCAGACCCGAGGGGGAACACTGAAGCTTTCTTT. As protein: CSADPRGNTEAFF.

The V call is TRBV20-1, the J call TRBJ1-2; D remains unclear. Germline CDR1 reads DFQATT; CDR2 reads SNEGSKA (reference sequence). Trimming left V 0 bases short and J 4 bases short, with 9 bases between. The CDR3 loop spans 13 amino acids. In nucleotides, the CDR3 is TGCAGTGCTAGAGACCCTCCATCCTATGGCTACACCTTC. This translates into CSARDPPSYGYTF.

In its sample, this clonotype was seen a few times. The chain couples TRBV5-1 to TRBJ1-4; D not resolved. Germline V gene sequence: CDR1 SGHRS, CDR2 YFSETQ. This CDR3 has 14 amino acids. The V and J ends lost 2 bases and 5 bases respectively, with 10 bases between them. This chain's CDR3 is CASSFGQQNEKLFF. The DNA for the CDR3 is TGCGCCAGCAGCTTTGGTCAGCAAAATGAAAAACTGTTTTTT.

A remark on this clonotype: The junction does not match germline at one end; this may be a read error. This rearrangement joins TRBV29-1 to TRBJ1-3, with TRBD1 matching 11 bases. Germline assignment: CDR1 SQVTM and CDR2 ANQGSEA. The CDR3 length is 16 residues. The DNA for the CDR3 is TGCAGCGTTATGACCGGGACAGGGGGAGCTGGAAACACCATACATTTT. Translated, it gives CSVMTGTGGAGNTIHF.